This T cell receptor (beta chain) was sequenced in a study of patients and donors after allogeneic stem cell transplantation. The table lists this clonotype with a few counts. TCRdb processed the RT-PCR reads anew with MiXCR; each CDR3 protein has one entry. The sample holds hundreds of thousands of distinct CDR3 sequences; more than 15% are singletons and the top ten take around 7.2%. V dropped 7 bases and J dropped 4 bases, with 13 bases sitting between them. The CDR3 is 14 amino acids. CDR1 is MNHNS, CDR2 SASEGT, per germline. The TCR originated in a human donor who was either an allogeneic HSCT recipient or a stem cell or donor lymphocyte infusion donor (not recorded which). It is not recorded whose cells these are; they may come from a transplant donor. Input material: blood, either unsorted or a sorted T cell fraction (not recorded which). The chain carries TRBV6-1 and TRBJ2-2; possibly TRBD1 for D (5 bases). CDR3 bases: TGTGCCAGCATTCGGACACGCTTCACCGGGGAGCTGTTTTTT. Its protein is CASIRTRFTGELFF.